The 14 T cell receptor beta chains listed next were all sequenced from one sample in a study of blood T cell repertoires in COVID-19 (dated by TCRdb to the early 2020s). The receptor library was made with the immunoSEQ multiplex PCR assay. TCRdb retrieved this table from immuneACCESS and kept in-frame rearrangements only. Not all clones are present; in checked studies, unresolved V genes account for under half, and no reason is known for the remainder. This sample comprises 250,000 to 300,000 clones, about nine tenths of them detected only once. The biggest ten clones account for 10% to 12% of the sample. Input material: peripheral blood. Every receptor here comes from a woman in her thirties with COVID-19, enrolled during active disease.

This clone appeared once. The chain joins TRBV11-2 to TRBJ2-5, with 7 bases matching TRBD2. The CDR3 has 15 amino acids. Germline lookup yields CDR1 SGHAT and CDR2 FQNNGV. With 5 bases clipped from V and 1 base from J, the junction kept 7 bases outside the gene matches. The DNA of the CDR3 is TGTGCCAGCAGCCTCTTCGGGACTATCCAAGAGACCCAGTACTTC. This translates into CASSLFGTIQETQYF. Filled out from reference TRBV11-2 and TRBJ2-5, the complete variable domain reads EAGVAQSPRYKIIEKRQSVAFWCNPISGHATLYWYQQILGQGPKLLIQFQNNGVVDDSQLPKDRFSAERLKGVDSTLKIQPAKLEDSAVYLCASSLFGTIQETQYFGPGTRLLVL.

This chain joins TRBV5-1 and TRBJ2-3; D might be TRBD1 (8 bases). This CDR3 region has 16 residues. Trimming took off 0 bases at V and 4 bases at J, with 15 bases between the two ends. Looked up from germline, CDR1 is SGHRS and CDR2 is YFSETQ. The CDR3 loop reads CASSLETGGGPDTQYF. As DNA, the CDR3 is TGCGCCAGCAGCTTGGAAACAGGGGGAGGGCCAGATACGCAGTATTTT.

CDR3 DNA: TGTGCCAGCAGCGGCCGACAGGGAAGTTCCTACGAGCAGTACTTC. Translating it yields CASSGRQGSSYEQYF. V usage is TRBV9 and J usage is TRBJ2-7, with 7 bases fitting TRBD1. Germline loops: CDR1 SGDLS, CDR2 YYNGEE. V lost 3 bases, J lost 1 base, and 7 bases stayed unmatched. The CDR3 is made up of 15 amino acids.

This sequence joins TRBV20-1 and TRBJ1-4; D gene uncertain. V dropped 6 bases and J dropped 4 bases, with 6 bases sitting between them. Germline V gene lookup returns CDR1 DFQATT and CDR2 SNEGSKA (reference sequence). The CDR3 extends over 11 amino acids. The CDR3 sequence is CSANFNEKLFF. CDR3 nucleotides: TGCAGTGCAAACTTTAATGAAAAACTGTTTTTT.

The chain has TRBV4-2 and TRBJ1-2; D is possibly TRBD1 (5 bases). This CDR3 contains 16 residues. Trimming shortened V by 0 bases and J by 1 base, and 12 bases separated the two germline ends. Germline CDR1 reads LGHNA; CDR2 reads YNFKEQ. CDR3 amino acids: CASSQDQVQGNYGYTF. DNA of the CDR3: TGTGCCAGCAGCCAAGACCAAGTCCAGGGTAACTATGGCTACACCTTC.

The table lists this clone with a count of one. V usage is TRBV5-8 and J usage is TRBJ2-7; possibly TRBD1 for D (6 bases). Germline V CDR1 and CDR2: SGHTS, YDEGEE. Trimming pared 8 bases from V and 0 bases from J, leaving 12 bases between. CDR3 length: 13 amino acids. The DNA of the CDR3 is TGTGCCAGTGACCGGGACAACTCCTACGAGCAGTACTTC. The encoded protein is CASDRDNSYEQYF.

The CDR3 region is CASSPTSTDTQYF. In DNA, the CDR3 is TGTGCCAGCTCACCGACTTCCACAGATACGCAGTATTTT. V is TRBV18 and J is TRBJ2-3; no firm D call. CDR3 length: 13 amino acids. Per the germline V gene, CDR1 is KGHSH and CDR2 is LQKENI. With 3 bases removed from V and 2 bases from J, the gap between germline ends came to 6 bases. Full variable domain (outside the CDR3, taken from reference TRBV18 and TRBJ2-3): NAGVMQNPRHLVRRRGQEARLRCSPMKGHSHVYWYRQLPEEGLKFMVYLQKENIIDESGMPKERFSAEFPKEGPSILRIQQVVRGDSAAYFCASSPTSTDTQYFGPGTRLTVL.

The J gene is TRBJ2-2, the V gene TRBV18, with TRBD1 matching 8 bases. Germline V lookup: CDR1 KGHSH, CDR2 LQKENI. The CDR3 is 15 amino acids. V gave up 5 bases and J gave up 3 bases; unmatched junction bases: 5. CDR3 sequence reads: CASSSGTGYTGELFF. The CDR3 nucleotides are TGTGCCAGCTCAAGTGGGACAGGATACACCGGGGAGCTGTTTTTT.

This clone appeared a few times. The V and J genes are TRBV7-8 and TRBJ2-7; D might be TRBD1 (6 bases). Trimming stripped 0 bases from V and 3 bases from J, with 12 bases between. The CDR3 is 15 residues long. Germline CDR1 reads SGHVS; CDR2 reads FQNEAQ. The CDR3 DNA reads TGTGCCAGCAGCTTAGCTGGGGCAGGGGTCTACGAGCAGTACTTC. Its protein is CASSLAGAGVYEQYF.

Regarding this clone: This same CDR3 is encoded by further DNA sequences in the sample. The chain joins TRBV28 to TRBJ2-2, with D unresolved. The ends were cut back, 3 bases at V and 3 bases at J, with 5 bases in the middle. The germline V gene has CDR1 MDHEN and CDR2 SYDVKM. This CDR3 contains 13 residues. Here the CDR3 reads CASSLSYTGELFF. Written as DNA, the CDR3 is TGTGCCAGCAGTTTGTCTTACACCGGGGAGCTGTTTTTT.

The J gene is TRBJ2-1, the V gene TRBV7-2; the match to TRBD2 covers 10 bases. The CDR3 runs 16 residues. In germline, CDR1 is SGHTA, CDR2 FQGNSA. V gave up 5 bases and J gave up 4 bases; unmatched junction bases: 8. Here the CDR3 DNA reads TGTGCCAGCAGCCCAACTAGCGGGATTTTTTACAATGAGCAGTTCTTC. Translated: CASSPTSGIFYNEQFF.

CDR3 DNA: TGTGCCTGGAGTGGTTCCCGGCGGGGGTACAATGAGCAGTTCTTC. Protein: CAWSGSRRGYNEQFF. The rearrangement links TRBV30 to TRBJ2-1, with 7 bases fitting TRBD2. This CDR3 is built from 15 residues. The germline V gene has CDR1 GTSNPN and CDR2 SVGIG (reference sequence). Trimming took 1 base from V and 4 from J; bases not matched to a gene: 7.

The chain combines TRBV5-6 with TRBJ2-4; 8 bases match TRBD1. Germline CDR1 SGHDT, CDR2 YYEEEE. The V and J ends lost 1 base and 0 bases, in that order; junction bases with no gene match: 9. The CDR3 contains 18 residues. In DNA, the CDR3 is TGTGCCAGCAGCTTGTACATGGGGGACAGGACAGCCAAAAACATTCAGTACTTC. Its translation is CASSLYMGDRTAKNIQYF.

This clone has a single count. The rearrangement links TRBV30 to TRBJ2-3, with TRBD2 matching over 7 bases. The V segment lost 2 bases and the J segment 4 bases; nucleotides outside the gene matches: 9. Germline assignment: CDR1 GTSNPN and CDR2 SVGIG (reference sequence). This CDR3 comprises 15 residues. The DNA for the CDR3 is TGTGCCTGGAGTCGGGGCGGGAGCATTGCAGATACGCAGTATTTT. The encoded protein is CAWSRGGSIADTQYF.